Listed below are T cell receptor beta chains from one sample, sequenced in a study of CD8+CD57+ T cells in acquired aplastic anemia. TCRdb independently ran MiXCR on the reads; one entry per CDR3 protein. The repertoire holds over 150,000 distinct CDR3 sequences, with 40% to 50% as singletons. Sequencing used sorted CD4+, CD8+, or CD8+CD57+ T cells (not recorded which) from PBMCs. The receptor set was obtained from a human donor with aplastic anemia. Both conserved end residues are trimmed from each CDR3.

TRBV19	TRBJ1-4	ASGPSTDSHEKLF
TRBV2	TRBJ2-7	ASSLLSREQY
TRBV20-1	TRBJ2-3	SAQSFGGSDTQY
TRBV30	TRBJ1-3	AWRVPGLGNTIY
TRBV24-1	TRBJ2-7	ATSDFSSGRYEQY
TRBV7-6	TRBJ1-1	ASSRTGPHTEAF
TRBV15	TRBJ1-5	ATRRPGQGSNQPQH
TRBV7-8	TRBJ1-5	ASSYRNQPQH
TRBV2	TRBJ1-5	ASSEWSITNQPQH
TRBV24-1	TRBJ2-1	ATSRGNEQF
TRBV28	TRBJ2-7	ASSPPTGATYEQY
TRBV12-3/TRBV12-4	TRBJ2-4	ASSLQNIQY
TRBV5-1	TRBJ2-3	ASSLAGRSTDTQY
TRBV5-1	TRBJ2-2	ASSSNPGATGELF
TRBV9	TRBJ2-7	ASSVMGEGEQY
TRBV2	TRBJ1-5	ARGTANSNQPQH
TRBV12-3/TRBV12-4	TRBJ1-1	AGSLGGMNTGAF
TRBV11-1	TRBJ2-7	ASSLAPLASGTYEQY
TRBV2	TRBJ2-5	ASVGAAQETQY
TRBV19	TRBJ1-2	ASSIAGARGYT
TRBV19	TRBJ2-1	ASSPQRRGRVQNEQF
TRBV20-1	TRBJ2-7	SAVLAVSSYEQY
TRBV19	TRBJ2-1	ASGTSVYNEQF
TRBV10-3	TRBJ1-6	AISEPGASYNSPLH
TRBV6-1	TRBJ2-6	ASGNISGANVLT
TRBV5-1	TRBJ1-5	ASSGQGAGEPQH
TRBV14	TRBJ1-3	ASSQEIGRFSGNTIY
TRBV7-2	TRBJ2-7	ASSIAGPNYEQY
TRBV28	TRBJ2-1	ASSRWTSGSNEQF
TRBV2	TRBJ2-4	ASEPGLAGGLAKNIQY
TRBV24-1	TRBJ2-7	ATSQPGDDEQY
TRBV20-1	TRBJ2-5	SARFGRSAQY
TRBV5-1	TRBJ2-7	ASSIGTGYYEQY
TRBV14	TRBJ2-1	ASSHLAGGDNEQF
TRBV5-1	TRBJ2-7	ASSFLVGVGYEQY
TRBV9	TRBJ2-6	ASSPQKTGANVLT
TRBV24-1	TRBJ2-1	ATSEPFHNEQF
TRBV6-1	TRBJ2-7	ASTTSPYEQY
TRBV5-1	TRBJ1-1	ASILERGDNTEAF
TRBV7-2	TRBJ2-1	ASSTTGADYNEQF
TRBV20-1	TRBJ2-2	SARDMASDTGELF
TRBV11-2	TRBJ2-3	ASSIGLAYTDTQY
TRBV7-7	TRBJ2-3	ASSTGQGGLPDTQY
TRBV30	TRBJ1-3	AWSDGQSSGNTIY
TRBV20-1	TRBJ2-7	SAPGDVTHEQY
TRBV29-1	TRBJ1-2	SVELGRSRGYT
TRBV7-9	TRBJ2-5	ASSPQVLETQY
TRBV7-8	TRBJ2-7	ASSLKSYEQY
TRBV9	TRBJ2-1	ASSPRIRGRTVNEQF
TRBV24-1	TRBJ2-3	VTRPGGSTDTQY